The 18 T cell receptor beta chains presented below share a single source sample, sequenced in a study of PD-1 blockade in classical Hodgkin lymphoma (dated by TCRdb to the early 2020s). The library was generated by the immunoSEQ multiplex PCR assay. TCRdb's version of the immuneACCESS table is confined to in-frame rearrangements and falls short of the full clone set. An unresolved V gene accounts for under half of the shortfall where checked; the remainder is of unknown origin. The sample profile shows 15,000 to 20,000 clones; 80% of them were found once. Of the sample, 22% falls within the top ten clones. The time point tag for this specimen amounts to: cycle 4 day 1 (C4D1), after about 6 weeks of nivolumab. Every trial patient had relapsed following autologous stem cell transplantation, and prior brentuximab vedotin exposure was what differed among cohorts A, B and C. The sample consisted of peripheral blood mononuclear cells (PBMCs), taken before the fourth cycle of nivolumab. The receptors were sampled from a human donor with classical Hodgkin lymphoma.

The chain has TRBV6-4 and TRBJ2-1; 7 positions agree with TRBD2. This CDR3 contains 16 residues. Germline-derived CDR1 and CDR2 are MRHNA and SNTAGT. Trimming removed 4 bases from V and 10 bases from J; junction bases left unmatched: 16. The DNA of the CDR3 is TGTGCCAGCAGTGCTTTCTCTAGCGGAGTCTCCCAGGAGCAGTTCTTC. This encodes CASSAFSSGVSQEQFF.

Points on this clone: Germline is not matched at one junction end, which may reflect a read error. The gene calls are TRBV7-2 and TRBJ1-2, with a tentative D call TRBD1 (6 bases). The V gene's germline CDR1 is SGHTA and CDR2 FQGNSA. This CDR3 is built from 14 residues. This chain's CDR3 is CASSLGGGQRGYTF. CDR3 DNA: TGTGCCAGCAGTTTAGGGGGTGGTCAGAGGGGCTACACCTTC. Together with reference TRBV7-2 and TRBJ1-2, the CDR3 gives the full variable domain: GAGVSQSPSNKVTEKGKDVELRCDPISGHTALYWYRQSLGQGLEFLIYFQGNSAPDKSGLPSDRFSAERTGGSVSTLTIQRTQQEDSAVYLCASSLGGGQRGYTFGSGTRLTVV.

This clone was observed a few times. This rearrangement joins TRBV14 to TRBJ2-1; D remains unclear. CDR3 size: 16 residues. With 0 bases removed from V and 3 bases from J, the gap between germline ends came to 12 bases. In germline, CDR1 is SGHDN, CDR2 FVKESK. The CDR3 loop reads CASSQEEQPFYNEQFF. The CDR3 region has the DNA TGTGCCAGCAGCCAAGAAGAACAGCCTTTCTACAATGAGCAGTTCTTC.

This clone was found a few times. This rearrangement joins TRBV11-2 to TRBJ1-6; D ambiguous. The length of the CDR3 is 16 residues. Trimming cost V 5 bases and J 2 bases, with 13 bases left between them. Germline CDR1 and CDR2: SGHAT and FQNNGV. CDR3 DNA sequence: TGTGCCAGCAGCCCCCACTCGATGGCCTATAATTCACCCCTCCACTTT. Translated, it gives CASSPHSMAYNSPLHF.

This clone showed up just once. As DNA, the CDR3 is TGTGCCAGCAGCGCCTACAGGGGGCGAGACACAGATACGCAGTATTTT. It is translated as CASSAYRGRDTDTQYF. The chain carries TRBV11-2 and TRBJ2-3, with 9 positions matching TRBD1. The J segment lost 2 bases and the V segment lost 5 bases, leaving 8 bases of the junction unmatched. This CDR3 is built from 16 residues. Germline CDR1 and CDR2: SGHAT and FQNNGV. The entire variable domain, with the rest obtained from reference TRBV11-2 and TRBJ2-3, is as follows: EAGVAQSPRYKIIEKRQSVAFWCNPISGHATLYWYQQILGQGPKLLIQFQNNGVVDDSQLPKDRFSAERLKGVDSTLKIQPAKLEDSAVYLCASSAYRGRDTDTQYFGPGTRLTVL.

The V call is TRBV7-2, the J call TRBJ2-1; 15 bases fit TRBD2. CDR3 size: 18 residues. Germline assignment: CDR1 SGHTA and CDR2 FQGNSA. J lost 3 bases, V lost 3 bases, and 6 bases had no gene match. CDR3 DNA sequence: TGTGCCAGCAGCTTGGAGGGGACTAGCGGGAGGCACTACAATGAGCAGTTCTTC. This codes for CASSLEGTSGRHYNEQFF.

This clone was detected a few times. The chain joins TRBV19 to TRBJ2-7, with TRBD2 as a possible D gene (5 bases). The CDR3 length is 18 residues. V gave up 3 bases and J gave up 1 base, with 22 bases separating them. Per the germline V gene, CDR1 is LNHDA and CDR2 is SQIVND (reference sequence). CDR3 sequence: CASSIGQGRARLSYEQYV. The CDR3 DNA follows: TGTGCCAGTAGTATCGGGCAAGGGCGGGCCCGTCTATCCTACGAGCAGTACGTC.

This rearrangement joins TRBV7-9 to TRBJ1-2; possible D gene TRBD1, 5 bases. V was cut by 5 bases and J by 4 bases, with 11 bases left in between. The CDR3 spans 13 residues. The V gene's germline CDR1 is SEHNR and CDR2 FQNEAQ (reference sequence). CDR3 DNA sequence: TGTGCCAGCAGCCTAAAGACAGTCTATGGCTACACCTTC. Encoded protein: CASSLKTVYGYTF.

Only one count was recorded for this clone. The chain couples TRBV19 to TRBJ1-4; TRBD1 matches at 7 bases. CDR3 length: 15 amino acids. Germline values: CDR1 LNHDA, CDR2 SQIVND (reference sequence). Trimming removed 5 bases from V and 3 bases from J; junction bases left unmatched: 6. The CDR3 DNA sequence: TGTGCCAGTAGTCCCCGACAGGGTGCTAATGAAAAACTGTTTTTT. It is translated as CASSPRQGANEKLFF.

The gene calls are TRBV21-1 and TRBJ2-7; the listed D gene, TRBD1, was not tested against the DNA. TRBV21-1 is a pseudogene. The CDR3 extends over 16 amino acids. CDR3 DNA: TGTGCCAGCAGCACACACCGGGACAGGGTGGGGTACGAGCAGTACGTC. Its translation is CASSTHRDRVGYEQYV.

J is TRBJ1-2 and V is TRBV28; perhaps TRBD1 as D (6 bases). Trimming removed 4 bases from V and 2 bases from J, with 11 bases in between. Germline CDR1 MDHEN, CDR2 SYDVKM. The CDR3 length is 14 residues. CDR3 residues: CASSSGGRNYGYTF. The CDR3 DNA sequence: TGTGCCAGCAGTTCGGGGGGGCGCAACTATGGCTACACCTTC.

This sequence joins TRBV19 and TRBJ2-3; TRBD1 might be the D (6 bases). This CDR3 region has 14 residues. Trimming stripped 9 bases from V and 5 bases from J, with 18 bases between. CDR1 is LNHDA and CDR2 is SQIVND in the germline V gene (reference sequence). CDR3 residues: CASRHRERGDTQYF. CDR3 nucleotides: TGTGCCAGCCGGCACAGGGAACGTGGAGATACGCAGTATTTT. Full variable domain (missing parts from reference TRBV19 and TRBJ2-3): DGGITQSPKYLFRKEGQNVTLSCEQNLNHDAMYWYRQDPGQGLRLIYYSQIVNDFQKGDIAEGYSVSREKKESFPLTVTSAQKNPTAFYLCASRHRERGDTQYFGPGTRLTVL.

The chain employs TRBV2 and TRBJ1-5, with D possibly TRBD1 on 5 matching bases. The CDR3 is 16 amino acids. Looked up from germline, CDR1 is SNHLY and CDR2 is FYNNEI. Trimming cost V 6 bases and J 4 bases, with 19 bases left between them. The CDR3 spells CASSQLGGIGNQPQHF. The CDR3 nucleotides read TGTGCCAGCAGCCAACTCGGGGGGATTGGGAATCAGCCCCAGCATTTT.

The V gene is TRBV4-1, the J gene TRBJ1-1, with 8 bases lining up with TRBD1. Per germline, CDR1 MGHRA and CDR2 YSYEKL. The CDR3 has 15 residues. J gave up 10 bases and V 4 bases, and 14 bases lay outside the gene matches. CDR3 coding DNA: TGCGCCAGCAGCCCGCCGGGACAGGTGACCCATGGAGCTTTCTTT. Amino acid sequence: CASSPPGQVTHGAFF.

This clone was counted a few times. This chain's CDR3 is CASSPRDSSTDTQYF. CDR3 nucleotide sequence: TGCGCCAGCAGCCCCCGGGACAGCAGCACAGATACGCAGTATTTT. The rearrangement links TRBV4-3 to TRBJ2-3; 7 bases match TRBD1. There are 15 residues in the CDR3. V lost 4 bases, J lost 0 bases, and 4 bases stayed unmatched. CDR1 LGHNA and CDR2 YSLEER come from the germline V gene.

The sample holds a few counts of this clone. The chain joins TRBV25-1 to TRBJ1-5; no definite D call. Germline V gives CDR1 MGHDK, CDR2 SYGVNS. This CDR3 has 14 residues. V dropped 1 base and J dropped 4 bases, with 8 bases sitting between them. As DNA, the CDR3 is TGTGCCAGCAGTGAATCACGGAAGAATCAGCCCCAGCATTTT. It encodes CASSESRKNQPQHF.

The gene calls are TRBV29-1 and TRBJ2-5; TRBD2 agrees at 8 bases. Looked up from germline, CDR1 is SQVTM and CDR2 is ANQGSEA. V was clipped by 4 bases and J by 11 bases; unmatched bases: 12. The CDR3 is 13 amino acids. The DNA of the CDR3 is TGCAGCGTTGGAGAAAGCGGGAGTGAGGTGCAGTACTTC. It codes for CSVGESGSEVQYF.

This chain uses TRBV6-6 with TRBJ1-5, with unresolved D. The CDR3 covers 16 residues. Germline loops: CDR1 MNHNY, CDR2 SVGAGI (reference sequence). The V end lost 0 bases, the J end lost 3 bases, and 12 bases lay between the germline ends. The CDR3 reads CASSYSIGADNQPQHF. CDR3 bases: TGTGCCAGCAGTTACTCAATAGGCGCCGACAATCAGCCCCAGCATTTT.